This T cell receptor (beta chain) was profiled in a study of T cell responses to AZD1222 COVID-19 vaccine. Between the trimmed V and J ends, which lost 6 bases and 4 bases, there was a span of 22 bases. The germline V gene encodes CDR1 SNHLY and CDR2 FYNNEI. The CDR3 loop spans 17 amino acids. To note about this clone: Its specificity is not known.

Study-level results: The span of vaccine-associated CD4 TCRs extended across spike, with dominance at 160-218 and 743-854. With two AZD1222 doses given, Spike-specific TCR breadth and depth both rose. Donors were largely white British and mainly female; clonal diversity was possibly underestimated. Repertoire collection took place solely once the T cell response had peaked.

Profiling relied on immunoSEQ multiplex PCR, and the TCRdb table lists in-frame clones only, not all of them. The profile covers just over 150,000 clones, with about 89% appearing a single time and roughly a tenth taken by the ten largest. The receptor comes from an adult who received the AZD1222 COVID-19 vaccine. The sequenced sample was peripheral blood, obtained 28 days after the second AZD1222 dose. The chain combines TRBV2 with TRBJ1-5, with D hard to call. CDR3 nucleotide sequence: TGTGCCAGCAGCCCCGAGCCCTTAGGACTGCCAAATCAGCCCCAGCATTTT. Its protein product is CASSPEPLGLPNQPQHF. Combining the CDR3 with reference TRBV2 and TRBJ1-5 gives the whole variable domain EPEVTQTPSHQVTQMGQEVILRCVPISNHLYFYWYRQILGQKVEFLVSFYNNEISEKSEIFDDQFSVERPDGSNFTLKIRSTKLEDSAMYFCASSPEPLGLPNQPQHFGDGTRLSIL.